This T cell receptor (beta chain) was sequenced during a study of cytomegalovirus exposure and HLA in healthy donors. Study conclusions and caveats: Sequencing depth across donors, presence/absence analyses assumed, was roughly uniform. According to a later analysis, donors in an Asian-associated ancestry cluster reportedly had fewer N-insertions than the roughly 670-donor mean.

In the PCR, 60 Vbeta and 13 Jbeta primers were used. Study processing details: In a later analysis, of around 83 million unique beta chains, roughly 10 million appeared in at least two donors. Measured with immunoSEQ multiplex PCR; TCRdb has only the in-frame clones, and not every one. From that table come the V and J calls and clone size; the DNA was used to work out D and trimming. The sample has 150,000 to 200,000 clones; 75% to 85% are singletons. Points on this clone: Its antigen remains unidentified.

The V and J ends lost 5 bases and 1 base respectively, with 11 bases between them. CDR1 MNHEY and CDR2 SMNVEV come from the germline V gene (reference sequence). This CDR3 is 14 amino acids long. The chain links TRBV27 to TRBJ2-5; D may be TRBD1 (6 bases). The sequence derives from a woman between 50 and 59 years old in good health and CMV-seronegative. The specimen sequenced was PBMCs. The chain's CDR3 is CASSQGDTQETQYF. CDR3 bases: TGTGCCAGCAGTCAAGGGGACACCCAAGAGACCCAGTACTTC.